This entry lists 27 T cell receptor beta chains sequenced from one sample in a study of blood T cell repertoires in COVID-19. The table came from immunoSEQ multiplex PCR; TCRdb's copy has only in-frame clones and leaves some out. The sample has about 89,000 clones, around three quarters seen once. Specimen: peripheral blood. The receptors come from a human donor in a cohort sampled during active COVID-19.

The rearrangement links TRBV16 to TRBJ1-3; 10 nucleotides align to TRBD1. The CDR3 totals 18 residues. CDR1 is KGHSY and CDR2 is FQNENV in the germline V gene. With V trimmed by 0 bases and J by 1 base, 6 bases remained unmatched. CDR3 DNA sequence: TGTGCCAGCAGCCAATCCCCGGGACAGGGGTCATCTGGAAACACCATATATTTT. This sequence encodes CASSQSPGQGSSGNTIYF.

This clone was seen at least ten times. V is TRBV10-1 and J is TRBJ2-5; weak D call: TRBD1 (5 bases). Looked up from germline, CDR1 is WNHNN and CDR2 is SYGVQD (reference sequence). V was pared by 4 bases and J by 0 bases, with 15 bases between. This CDR3 is built from 16 residues. CDR3 loop: CASSARLTAYQETQYF. CDR3 bases: TGCGCCAGCAGTGCTCGCCTGACAGCGTACCAAGAGACCCAGTACTTC.

This chain joins TRBV10-1 and TRBJ2-7; a possible D gene is TRBD2 (6 bases). This CDR3 has 15 amino acids. Germline assignment: CDR1 WNHNN and CDR2 SYGVQD (reference sequence). Trimming pared 4 bases from V and 9 bases from J, leaving 22 bases between. The CDR3 loop reads CASSVTRGGKRRQYF. CDR3 coding DNA: TGCGCCAGCAGTGTCACGCGGGGTGGAAAGCGTCGGCAGTACTTC.

This clone was picked up one time. This rearrangement joins TRBV28 to TRBJ2-4; D is perhaps TRBD2 (7 bases). This CDR3 comprises 14 residues. Germline assignment: CDR1 MDHEN and CDR2 SYDVKM. The ends were cut back, 9 bases at V and 3 bases at J, with 15 bases in the middle. The CDR3 here is CASRGGGYKNIQYF. CDR3 sequence (DNA): TGTGCCAGTAGGGGGGGCGGCTACAAAAACATTCAGTACTTC. Based on the CDR3 plus reference TRBV28 and TRBJ2-4, the full variable domain is DVKVTQSSRYLVKRTGEKVFLECVQDMDHENMFWYRQDPGLGLRLIYFSYDVKMKEKGDIPEGYSVSREKKERFSLILESASTNQTSMYLCASRGGGYKNIQYFGAGTRLSVL.

V gene TRBV6-1 combines with J gene TRBJ2-1, with 9 nucleotides matching TRBD1. Per the germline V gene, CDR1 is MNHNS and CDR2 is SASEGT. This CDR3 has 18 amino acids. The ends lost 2 bases at V and 7 bases at J; junction bases unmatched: 15. In DNA form, the CDR3 reads TGTGCCAGCAGTGAAATTCAGGGACAGGGTACCTTGGGGAATGAGCAGTTCTTC. It encodes CASSEIQGQGTLGNEQFF.

The chain carries TRBV6-5 and TRBJ2-7; the match to TRBD1 covers 8 bases. Losses at the gene ends were 6 bases for V and 2 bases for J; bases not matched to a gene: 0. The CDR3 is 12 amino acids. Germline V gene sequence: CDR1 MNHEY, CDR2 SVGAGI. The CDR3: CASRTGAYEQYF. CDR3 coding DNA: TGTGCCAGCAGGACAGGGGCCTACGAGCAGTACTTC.

This clone was counted once. The V call is TRBV21-1, the J call TRBJ2-7; the DNA was not used to check the table's D call, TRBD1. TRBV21-1 is a pseudogene. There are 14 residues in the CDR3. The CDR3 region has the DNA TGTGCCAGCAGCAAAATCCAGGGTTTCCACGAGCAGTACTTC. It translates to CASSKIQGFHEQYF.

This chain uses TRBV7-2 with TRBJ2-5; 7 bases agree with TRBD2. The germline gives CDR1 SGHTA, CDR2 FQGNSA. With V trimmed by 1 base and J by 2 bases, 4 bases remained unmatched. The CDR3 length is 15 residues. As DNA, the CDR3 is TGTGCCAGCAGCTTAGTGGGGGGACTACAAGAGACCCAGTACTTC. Protein: CASSLVGGLQETQYF.

CDR3 loop: CASSQQGWGYTF. The CDR3 bases are TGCGCCAGCAGCCAACAGGGCTGGGGCTACACCTTC. This sequence joins TRBV4-3 and TRBJ1-2; tentatively, D is TRBD1 (5 bases). The CDR3 is 12 amino acids. Trimming pared 2 bases from V and 8 bases from J, leaving 9 bases between. The germline V gene encodes CDR1 LGHNA and CDR2 YSLEER.

This chain uses TRBV6-5 with TRBJ1-2; a weak D match, TRBD1 (6 bases). Germline CDR1 and CDR2: MNHEY and SVGAGI. CDR3 size: 13 residues. V lost 4 bases to trimming and J lost 4 bases, with 10 bases between them. CDR3 sequence: CASSSDRTYGYTF. The CDR3 DNA reads as TGTGCCAGCAGTTCCGACAGGACCTATGGCTACACCTTC.

V gene TRBV5-1 combines with J gene TRBJ2-7; 7 nucleotides agree with TRBD1. V shed 0 bases and J 3 bases; nucleotides not matched to a gene: 15. Germline lookup yields CDR1 SGHRS and CDR2 YFSETQ. The CDR3 is made up of 18 amino acids. The CDR3, as DNA: TGCGCCAGCAGCTTGGCCGGTCTGGTCCCGGACAGGTTCTACGAGCAGTACTTC. Its protein product is CASSLAGLVPDRFYEQYF.

The rearrangement joins TRBV5-4 to TRBJ2-1; 13 positions agree with TRBD2. With V trimmed by 4 bases and J by 9 bases, 4 bases remained unmatched. The germline gives CDR1 SGHNT, CDR2 YYREEE (reference sequence). The CDR3 runs to 14 residues. The CDR3 DNA is TGTGCCAGCAGCATGACTAGCGGGAGGACTGAGCAGTTCTTC. This translates into CASSMTSGRTEQFF.

This sequence joins TRBV6-5 and TRBJ2-2; possible D gene TRBD1, 6 bases. CDR1 and CDR2 from the germline V gene are MNHEY and SVGAGI. The CDR3 is 14 residues long. V lost 5 bases to trimming and J lost 8 bases, with 15 bases between them. CDR3 in DNA: TGTGCCAGCAGTATCAGGGGAACCCGAGGGGAGCTGTTTTTT. Amino acids: CASSIRGTRGELFF.

The CDR3 protein is CASSSSRAQYF. The CDR3, as DNA: TGTGCCAGCAGTTCTAGCCGTGCGCAGTATTTT. The chain recombines TRBV12-3 or TRBV12-4 with TRBJ2-3; a possible D gene is TRBD2 (5 bases). Between the trimmed V and J ends, which lost 4 bases and 10 bases, there was a span of 9 bases. The CDR3 runs 11 residues.

CDR3 protein: CASRPPGQGDKMNTEAFF. CDR3 coding DNA: TGTGCCAGCAGACCACCGGGACAGGGGGACAAAATGAACACTGAAGCTTTCTTT. This chain connects TRBV5-4 to TRBJ1-1, with 11 bases identical to TRBD1. The ends lost 5 bases at V and 0 bases at J; junction bases unmatched: 12. Germline V gene lookup returns CDR1 SGHNT and CDR2 YYREEE (reference sequence). The CDR3 consists of 18 residues.

The rearrangement links TRBV11-1 to TRBJ2-7, with TRBD2 matching over 7 bases. Germline-derived CDR1 and CDR2 are SGHAT and FQDESV (reference sequence). Trimming removed 1 base from V and 7 bases from J; junction bases left unmatched: 4. The CDR3 contains 13 residues. The CDR3 loop reads CASSLDPGGEQYF. DNA for the CDR3: TGTGCCAGCAGCTTAGACCCGGGAGGTGAGCAGTACTTC. Full variable domain (remainder filled in from reference TRBV11-1 and TRBJ2-7): EAEVAQSPRYKITEKSQAVAFWCDPISGHATLYWYRQILGQGPELLVQFQDESVVDDSQLPKDRFSAERLKGVDSTLKIQPAELGDSAMYLCASSLDPGGEQYFGPGTRLTVT.

The chain has TRBV7-2 and TRBJ1-6, with D possibly being TRBD1 (5 bases). The V gene's germline CDR1 is SGHTA and CDR2 FQGNSA. CDR3 length: 16 amino acids. The V gene lost 5 bases and the J gene lost 7 bases, with 18 bases spanning the gap. CDR3 amino acids: CASSQQGLSLNSPLHF. CDR3 sequence (DNA): TGTGCCAGCAGCCAGCAGGGTCTAAGTTTGAATTCACCCCTCCACTTT.

The genes are TRBV11-3 and TRBJ2-3, with 10 positions matching TRBD2. Germline values: CDR1 SGHNT, CDR2 YENEEA. V lost 1 base and J lost 3; bases outside the gene matches: 10. This CDR3 is built from 18 residues. CDR3 protein: CASSLVSGRLVETDTQYF. CDR3 sequence (DNA): TGTGCCAGCAGCTTAGTTAGCGGGAGGTTGGTGGAAACAGATACGCAGTATTTT. Together with reference TRBV11-3 and TRBJ2-3, the CDR3 gives the full variable domain: EAGVVQSPRYKIIEKKQPVAFWCNPISGHNTLYWYLQNLGQGPELLIRYENEEAVDDSQLPKDRFSAERLKGVDSTLKIQPAELGDSAVYLCASSLVSGRLVETDTQYFGPGTRLTVL.

CDR3 nucleotide sequence: TGTGCCAGCAGTTATCCAGCGTACTCCTACAATGAGCAGTTCTTC. This codes for CASSYPAYSYNEQFF. This chain connects TRBV28 to TRBJ2-1; D is undetermined. This CDR3 region has 15 residues. The germline V gene encodes CDR1 MDHEN and CDR2 SYDVKM. Trimming stripped 4 bases from V and 0 bases from J, with 10 bases between. Supplemented by reference TRBV28 and TRBJ2-1, the full variable domain reads DVKVTQSSRYLVKRTGEKVFLECVQDMDHENMFWYRQDPGLGLRLIYFSYDVKMKEKGDIPEGYSVSREKKERFSLILESASTNQTSMYLCASSYPAYSYNEQFFGPGTRLTVL.

The chain recombines TRBV18 with TRBJ2-1; D not certain. This CDR3 comprises 11 residues. V was clipped by 1 base and J by 7 bases, with 2 bases between them. Germline V lookup: CDR1 KGHSH, CDR2 LQKENI. CDR3 protein: CASSPLNEQFF. The CDR3 DNA reads TGTGCCAGCTCACCACTAAATGAGCAGTTCTTC.

The chain uses TRBV19 and TRBJ2-2, with 11 bases matching TRBD2. After removal of 6 bases from V and 4 bases from J, the junction contained 7 bases not matched to a gene. Germline CDR1 is LNHDA and CDR2 is SQIVND (reference sequence). The CDR3 is 16 amino acids. CDR3 in DNA: TGTGCCAGTAGCAAATCGACTAGCGGGGCCACCGGGGAGCTGTTTTTT. Translated: CASSKSTSGATGELFF.

V is TRBV5-1 and J is TRBJ2-6; possibly TRBD2 for D (7 bases). Trimming shortened V by 1 base and J by 0 bases, and 14 bases separated the two germline ends. The CDR3 is made up of 18 amino acids. Germline-derived CDR1 and CDR2 are SGHRS and YFSETQ. CDR3 nucleotide sequence: TGCGCCAGCAGCTTGTTTGGGGAGGGGGGCTCTGGGGCCAACGTCCTGACTTTC. This encodes CASSLFGEGGSGANVLTF.

The chain uses TRBV7-3 and TRBJ2-7; possible D gene TRBD1, 5 bases. With 0 bases removed from V and 3 bases from J, the gap between germline ends came to 6 bases. The CDR3 has 13 amino acids. The germline CDR1 and CDR2 sequences are SGHTA and FQGTGA. CDR3 bases: TGTGCCAGCAGCTTAACAGGGGACTACGAGCAGTACTTC. The encoded protein is CASSLTGDYEQYF.

For the CDR3, the DNA is TGTGCCAGCAGCTTAGGGCTAGCGGACTACAATGAGCAGTTCTTC. It codes for CASSLGLADYNEQFF. The V and J genes are TRBV7-9 and TRBJ2-1; 7 bases match TRBD2. CDR3 length: 15 residues. The germline V gene encodes CDR1 SEHNR and CDR2 FQNEAQ (reference sequence). Losses at the gene ends were 1 base for V and 3 bases for J; bases not matched to a gene: 3. Using reference TRBV7-9 and TRBJ2-1 for the parts outside the CDR3, the full variable domain is DTGVSQNPRHKITKRGQNVTFRCDPISEHNRLYWYRQTLGQGPEFLTYFQNEAQLEKSRLLSDRFSAERPKGSFSTLEIQRTEQGDSAMYLCASSLGLADYNEQFFGPGTRLTVL.

The chain is built from TRBV3-1 (or the pseudogene TRBV3-2) and TRBJ2-1, with D uncertain. The germline gives CDR1 LGHDT, CDR2 YNNKEL (reference sequence). The germline V and J ends were trimmed by 4 bases and 16 bases, with 20 bases remaining between them. The CDR3 sequence is 13 residues long. The CDR3 region has the DNA TGTGCCAGCAGCCCCAAGTTACGCGGTAGATCCTTCTTC. It is translated as CASSPKLRGRSFF.

The chain combines TRBV28 with TRBJ2-6; 8 nucleotides align to TRBD2. The germline V gene has CDR1 MDHEN and CDR2 SYDVKM. V lost 11 bases to trimming and J lost 0 bases; unmatched junction nucleotides: 6. CDR3 length equals 15 residues. The CDR3: CAGGGTSSGANVLTF. In DNA, the CDR3 is TGTGCCGGCGGGGGGACTAGCTCTGGGGCCAACGTCCTGACTTTC.

The V and J genes are TRBV6-5 and TRBJ2-5; 8 nucleotides agree with TRBD2. Germline CDR1 MNHEY, CDR2 SVGAGI. This CDR3 is built from 15 residues. The V gene end was trimmed by 5 bases and the J gene end by 4 bases; junction bases not matched to a gene: 9. The CDR3 region is CASSRLATKIETQYF. CDR3 sequence (DNA): TGTGCCAGCAGTCGACTAGCGACCAAGATAGAGACCCAGTACTTC.